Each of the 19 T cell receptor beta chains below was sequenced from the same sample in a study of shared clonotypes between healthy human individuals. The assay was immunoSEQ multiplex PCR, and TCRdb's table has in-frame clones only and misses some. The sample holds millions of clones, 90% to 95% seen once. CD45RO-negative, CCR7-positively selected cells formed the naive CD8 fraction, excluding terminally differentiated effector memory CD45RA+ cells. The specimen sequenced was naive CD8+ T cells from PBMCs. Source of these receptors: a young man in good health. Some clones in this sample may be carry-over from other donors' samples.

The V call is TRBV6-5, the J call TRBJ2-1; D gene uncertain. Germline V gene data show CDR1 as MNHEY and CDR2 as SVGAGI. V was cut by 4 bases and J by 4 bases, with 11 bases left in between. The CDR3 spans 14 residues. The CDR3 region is CASSSLPFYNEQFF. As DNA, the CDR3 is TGTGCCAGCAGTTCCCTACCCTTTTACAATGAGCAGTTCTTC.

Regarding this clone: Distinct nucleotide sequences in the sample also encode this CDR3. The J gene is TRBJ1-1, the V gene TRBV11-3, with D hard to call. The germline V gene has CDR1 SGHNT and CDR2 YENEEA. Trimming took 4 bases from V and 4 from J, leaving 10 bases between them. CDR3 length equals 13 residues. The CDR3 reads CASSSRAGTEAFF. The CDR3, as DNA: TGTGCCAGCAGCTCAAGGGCGGGCACTGAAGCTTTCTTT. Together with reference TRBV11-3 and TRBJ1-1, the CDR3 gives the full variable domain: EAGVVQSPRYKIIEKKQPVAFWCNPISGHNTLYWYLQNLGQGPELLIRYENEEAVDDSQLPKDRFSAERLKGVDSTLKIQPAELGDSAVYLCASSSRAGTEAFFGQGTRLTVV.

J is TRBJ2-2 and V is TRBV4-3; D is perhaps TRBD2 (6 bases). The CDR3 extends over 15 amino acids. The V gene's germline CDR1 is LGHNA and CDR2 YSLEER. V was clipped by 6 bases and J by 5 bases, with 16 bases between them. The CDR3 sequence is CASSGGILGTGELFF. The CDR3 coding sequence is TGCGCCAGCAGTGGGGGGATTCTCGGGACCGGGGAGCTGTTTTTT.

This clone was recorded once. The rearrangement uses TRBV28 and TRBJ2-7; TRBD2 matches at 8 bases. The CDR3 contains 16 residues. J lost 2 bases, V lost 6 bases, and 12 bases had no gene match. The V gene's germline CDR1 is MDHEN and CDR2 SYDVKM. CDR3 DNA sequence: TGTGCCAGCAGCTCTGCCCTAGCGGGTATTACCTACGAGCAGTACTTC. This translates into CASSSALAGITYEQYF.

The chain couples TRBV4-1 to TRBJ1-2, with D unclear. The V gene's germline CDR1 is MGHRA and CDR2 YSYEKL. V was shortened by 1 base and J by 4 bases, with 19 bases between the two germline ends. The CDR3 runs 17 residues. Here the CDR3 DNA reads TGCGCCAGCAGCCAAGTGCTAGGGAGGCAAGATTCCTATGGCTACACCTTC. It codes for CASSQVLGRQDSYGYTF.

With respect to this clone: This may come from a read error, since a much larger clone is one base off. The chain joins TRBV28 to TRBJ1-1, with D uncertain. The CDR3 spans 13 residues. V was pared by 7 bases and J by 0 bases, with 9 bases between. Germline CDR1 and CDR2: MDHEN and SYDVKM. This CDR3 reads CASNVGVNTEAFF. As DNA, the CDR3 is TGTGCCAGCAACGTAGGAGTGAACACTGAAGCTTTCTTT. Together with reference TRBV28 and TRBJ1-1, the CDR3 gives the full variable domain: DVKVTQSSRYLVKRTGEKVFLECVQDMDHENMFWYRQDPGLGLRLIYFSYDVKMKEKGDIPEGYSVSREKKERFSLILESASTNQTSMYLCASNVGVNTEAFFGQGTRLTVV.

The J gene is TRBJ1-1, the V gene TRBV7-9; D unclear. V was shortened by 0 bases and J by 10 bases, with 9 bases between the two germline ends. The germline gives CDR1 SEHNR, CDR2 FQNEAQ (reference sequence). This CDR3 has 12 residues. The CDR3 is CASSLALEGAFF. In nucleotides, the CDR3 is TGTGCCAGCAGCTTAGCGTTGGAAGGAGCTTTCTTT.

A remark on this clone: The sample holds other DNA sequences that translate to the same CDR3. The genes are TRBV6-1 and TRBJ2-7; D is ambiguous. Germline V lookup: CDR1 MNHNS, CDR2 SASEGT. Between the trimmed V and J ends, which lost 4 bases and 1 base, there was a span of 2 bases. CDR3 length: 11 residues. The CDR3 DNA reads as TGTGCCAGCAGTGGATCCTACGAGCAGTACTTC. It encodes CASSGSYEQYF.

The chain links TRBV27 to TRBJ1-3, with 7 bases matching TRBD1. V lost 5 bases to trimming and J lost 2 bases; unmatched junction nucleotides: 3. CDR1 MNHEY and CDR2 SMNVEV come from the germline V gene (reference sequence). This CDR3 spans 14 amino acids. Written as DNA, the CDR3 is TGTGCCAGCAGTGCTCAGGGGGCTGGAAACACCATATATTTT. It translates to CASSAQGAGNTIYF.

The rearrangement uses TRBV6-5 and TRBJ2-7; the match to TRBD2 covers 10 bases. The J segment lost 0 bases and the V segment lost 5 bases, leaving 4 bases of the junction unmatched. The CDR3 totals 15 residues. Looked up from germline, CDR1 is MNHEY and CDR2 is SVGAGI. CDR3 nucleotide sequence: TGTGCCAGCAGTGCACTAGCGGGGTCCTCCTACGAGCAGTACTTC. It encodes CASSALAGSSYEQYF.

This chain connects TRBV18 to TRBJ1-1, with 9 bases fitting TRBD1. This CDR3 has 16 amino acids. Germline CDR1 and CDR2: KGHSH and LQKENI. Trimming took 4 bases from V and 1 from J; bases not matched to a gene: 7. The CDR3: CASSRGQGLPNTEAFF. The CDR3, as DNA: TGTGCCAGCTCACGGGGACAGGGACTCCCGAACACTGAAGCTTTCTTT.

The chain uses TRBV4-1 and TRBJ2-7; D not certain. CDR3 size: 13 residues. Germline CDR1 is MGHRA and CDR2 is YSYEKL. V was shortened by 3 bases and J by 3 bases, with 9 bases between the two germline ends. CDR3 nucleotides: TGCGCCAGCAGCCAGACGCTGTACTACGAGCAGTACTTC. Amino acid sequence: CASSQTLYYEQYF.

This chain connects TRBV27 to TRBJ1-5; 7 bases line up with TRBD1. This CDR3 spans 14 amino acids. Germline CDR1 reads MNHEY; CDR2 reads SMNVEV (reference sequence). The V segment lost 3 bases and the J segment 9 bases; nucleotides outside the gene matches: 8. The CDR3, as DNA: TGTGCCAGCAGTTTGAGGCAGGGGGTTTGGCCCCAGCATTTT. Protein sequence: CASSLRQGVWPQHF.

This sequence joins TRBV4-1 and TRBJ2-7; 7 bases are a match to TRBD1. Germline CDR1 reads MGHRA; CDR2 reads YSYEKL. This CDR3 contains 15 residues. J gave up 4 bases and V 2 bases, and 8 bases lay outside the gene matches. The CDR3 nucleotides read TGCGCCAGCAGCCAACGTCCCGGGACAGCGTACGAGCAGTACTTC. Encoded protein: CASSQRPGTAYEQYF.

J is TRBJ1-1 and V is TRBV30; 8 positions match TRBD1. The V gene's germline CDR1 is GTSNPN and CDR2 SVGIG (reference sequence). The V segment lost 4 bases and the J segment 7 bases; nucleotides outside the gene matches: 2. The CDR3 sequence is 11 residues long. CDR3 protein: CAWTGGHEAFF. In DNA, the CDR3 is TGTGCCTGGACAGGGGGCCATGAAGCTTTCTTT. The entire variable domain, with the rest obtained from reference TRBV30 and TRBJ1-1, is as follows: SQTIHQWPATLVQPVGSPLSLECTVEGTSNPNLYWYRQAAGRGLQLLFYSVGIGQISSEVPQNLSASRPQDRQFILSSKKLLLSDSGFYLCAWTGGHEAFFGQGTRLTVV.

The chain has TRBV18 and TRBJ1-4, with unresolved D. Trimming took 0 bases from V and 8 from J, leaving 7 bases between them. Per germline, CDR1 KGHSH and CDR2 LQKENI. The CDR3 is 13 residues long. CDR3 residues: CASSPPDEEKLFF. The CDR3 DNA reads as TGTGCCAGCTCACCACCGGACGAGGAAAAACTGTTTTTT.

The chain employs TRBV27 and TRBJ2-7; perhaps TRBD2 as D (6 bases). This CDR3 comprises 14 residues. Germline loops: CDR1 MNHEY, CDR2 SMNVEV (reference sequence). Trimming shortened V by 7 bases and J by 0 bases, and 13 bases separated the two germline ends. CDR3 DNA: TGTGCCAGCACCTCCCCTAGCGTCTCCTACGAGCAGTACTTC. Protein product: CASTSPSVSYEQYF.

For the CDR3, the DNA is TGTGCCAGCAGCGCCGGGATGGGGGGACACTCCTACGAGCAGTACTTC. Residues: CASSAGMGGHSYEQYF. This chain links TRBV9 with TRBJ2-7; possibly TRBD1 or TRBD2 for D (6 bases each). The germline V gene encodes CDR1 SGDLS and CDR2 YYNGEE. This CDR3 is built from 16 residues. Trimming left V 3 bases short and J 0 bases short, with 16 bases between.

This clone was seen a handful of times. The CDR3 nucleotides read TGTGCCAGCAGGGGTGGACCTGAAGCTTTCTTT. Protein: CASRGGPEAFF. V and J are TRBV11-2 and TRBJ1-1, with D uncertain. Germline V CDR1 and CDR2: SGHAT, FQNNGV. The CDR3 covers 11 residues. Trimming took 6 bases from V and 6 from J, leaving 8 bases between them.